The present T cell receptor (beta chain) was sequenced within a study of vaccination effects on CD4 cells after COVID-19. Background on the study: Sampling occurred a median 72 days post second dose, range 14 to 241.

Sequencing in the ViraFEST assay came after antigen-specific CD4+ T cells had been expanded with viral peptide pools, which were used to stimulate PBMC. The culture ran for approximately 10 days, and then CD4+ T cells were isolated. All participants had two doses of either the BNT162b2 or mRNA-1273 vaccine. Each vaccine recipient was nucleocapsid antibody negative and had no prior SARS-CoV-2 infection. Each culture well received a few million PBMC. These cells were then cultured in IMDM with around 9.6 IU/ml IL-2 and 7.5 to 10 ug/ml peptides. CDR3 length: 13 amino acids. After removal of 10 bases from V and 0 bases from J, the junction contained 2 bases not matched to a gene. CDR1 KGHDR and CDR2 SFDVKD come from the germline V gene. Libraries were prepared by immunoSEQ multiplex PCR; TCRdb keeps only in-frame clonotypes and omits some of them. The sample includes approximately 65,000 clones, just under 75% of them seen just once.

Findings of the study overall: Pronounced clonal contraction occurred in clones induced by infection and by vaccine late after vaccination.

This clone showed up just a few times. Its antigen is as yet unknown. The input for sequencing was CD4+ T cells from PBMCs cultured with HCoV-229E spike peptides, taken after COVID-19 vaccination. The chain joins TRBV24-1 to TRBJ2-1, with 7 positions matching TRBD1. The origin of this receptor is a human donor who received a COVID-19 vaccine. The CDR3: CATRQGSYNEQFF. The CDR3 DNA sequence: TGTGCCACACGACAGGGCTCCTACAATGAGCAGTTCTTC.